These 4 T cell receptor beta chains originate from one sample sequenced in a study of beta chain features in type 1 diabetes. Sequenced material consisted of expressed TCRB transcripts (all of the isolated RNA was reverse transcribed). TCRdb's table, derived via immunoSEQ multiplex PCR, lists solely in-frame clones and lacks some. The top ten clones hold under 0.02% of a sample with 350,000 to 450,000 clones, about 16% of them seen once. Source material: naive CD4+ T cells from blood. The origin of the receptors is a woman between 18 and 29 years old in good health.

This clone has more than one count but fewer than ten. The V and J genes are TRBV5-1 and TRBJ2-1; the D gene is possibly TRBD2 (6 bases). CDR1 SGHRS and CDR2 YFSETQ come from the germline V gene. The CDR3 covers 13 residues. V was shortened by 4 bases and J by 6 bases, with 11 bases between the two germline ends. In DNA, the CDR3 is TGCGCCAGCAGCCGCCTAGCGCCCAATGAGCAGTTCTTC. Translating gives CASSRLAPNEQFF.

This chain uses TRBV13 with TRBJ2-5, with TRBD1 matching over 11 bases. CDR1 PRHDT and CDR2 FYEKMQ come from the germline V gene (reference sequence). The CDR3 loop spans 14 amino acids. V gave up 5 bases and J gave up 5 bases; unmatched junction bases: 4. Here the CDR3 reads CASSQGQGGETQYF. CDR3 nucleotide sequence: TGTGCCAGCAGCCAGGGACAGGGGGGGGAGACCCAGTACTTC.

The chain recombines TRBV6-5 with TRBJ2-1; D is possibly TRBD2 (5 bases). The V gene's germline CDR1 is MNHEY and CDR2 SVGAGI. The CDR3 is 16 residues long. V was shortened by 1 base and J by 6 bases, with 16 bases between the two germline ends. The DNA of the CDR3 is TGTGCCAGCAGTTACTTGAATGTGGGAGTAGGCAATGAGCAGTTCTTC. This gives the protein CASSYLNVGVGNEQFF.

This chain links TRBV7-9 with TRBJ1-3; no reliable D call. The V gene's germline CDR1 is SEHNR and CDR2 FQNEAQ (reference sequence). This CDR3 is built from 14 residues. The germline V and J ends were trimmed by 1 base and 2 bases, with 6 bases remaining between them. The CDR3: CASSLGGAGNTIYF. In DNA, the CDR3 is TGTGCCAGCAGCTTAGGAGGAGCTGGAAACACCATATATTTT.